The subject of this entry is one TCR beta chain. This sample is part of a study of T cell changes during pregnancy in multiple sclerosis. Profiled with immunoSEQ multiplex PCR; TCRdb holds only in-frame clones, not every one. The profile covers about 93,000 clones, with 92% appearing a single time and 2% to 2.5% taken by the ten largest. The length of the CDR3 is 18 residues. Germline V gene sequence: CDR1 SGHNT, CDR2 YENEEA. V was trimmed by 7 bases and J by 1 base, leaving 25 bases between them. This TCR derives from a female donor with multiple sclerosis, enrolled in a pregnancy study. The source material was peripheral blood, sampled after pregnancy. The chain joins TRBV11-3 to TRBJ1-2; D possibly corresponds to TRBD1 (5 bases). DNA for the CDR3: TGTGCCAGCAACACCCCAGTAGGGACTCTGACATTTAACTATGGCTACACCTTC. Protein sequence: CASNTPVGTLTFNYGYTF.